This is a list of T cell receptor beta chains from one sample in a study of vaccination effects on CD4 cells after COVID-19. The assay was immunoSEQ multiplex PCR, and TCRdb's table has in-frame clones only and misses some. The repertoire holds 37,000 or so clones, with about three fifths as singletons. For these receptors, no antigen is known. The starting material was CD4+ T cells from PBMCs cultured with HCoV-OC43 spike peptides, obtained before COVID-19 vaccination. The receptors were sampled from a human donor who received a COVID-19 vaccine. Each CDR3 is given with its conserved first and last residue. The order of the fields is V gene, J gene, D gene, clone size, CDR3 protein, CDR3 DNA. The D gene is left open where the match is weak. The listing skips clone size in some rows; elsewhere it reads once, few, many or a size class.

V: TRBV4-1
J: TRBJ2-1
D: TRBD2
size: NA
CDR3: CASSQGLASGRGNEQFF
DNA: TGCGCCAGCAGCCAAGGTTTAGCTAGCGGGAGAGGAAATGAGCAGTTCTTC

V: TRBV25-1
J: TRBJ1-2
D: TRBD1
size: NA
CDR3: CASSERGTEPYYGYTF
DNA: TGTGCCAGCAGTGAGAGGGGGACAGAACCTTACTATGGCTACACCTTC

V: TRBV27
J: TRBJ1-1
D: NA
size: NA
CDR3: CASANRPNTEAFF
DNA: TGTGCCAGCGCAAACAGGCCGAACACTGAAGCTTTCTTT

V: TRBV27
J: TRBJ1-2
D: TRBD1
size: NA
CDR3: CASSPHLDREHGYTF
DNA: TGTGCCAGCAGTCCCCACCTCGACAGGGAGCATGGCTACACCTTC

V: TRBV7-8
J: TRBJ1-2
D: TRBD1
size: NA
CDR3: CASSFTLGGQGASYGYTF
DNA: TGTGCCAGCAGCTTTACCCTCGGCGGGCAGGGGGCATCCTATGGCTACACCTTC

V: TRBV5-1
J: TRBJ1-3
D: NA
size: NA
CDR3: CASSLGGNTIYF
DNA: TGCGCCAGCAGCTTGGGTGGAAACACCATATATTTT

V: TRBV6-1
J: TRBJ2-4
D: TRBD1
size: few
CDR3: CASSEAGDRAAIQYF
DNA: TGTGCCAGCAGTGAAGCGGGGGACAGGGCTGCCATTCAGTACTTC

V: TRBV25-1
J: TRBJ1-1
D: NA
size: NA
CDR3: CASSEYGGGWAEAFF
DNA: TGTGCCAGCAGTGAATACGGGGGGGGTTGGGCTGAAGCTTTCTTT

V: TRBV25-1
J: TRBJ2-2
D: NA
size: NA
CDR3: CASSDYTADGELFF
DNA: TGTGCCAGCAGTGACTACACAGCGGACGGGGAGCTGTTTTTT

V: TRBV30
J: TRBJ1-2
D: TRBD1
size: few
CDR3: CAWNRGILYGYTF
DNA: TGTGCCTGGAACAGGGGGATCCTCTATGGCTACACCTTC

V: TRBV19
J: TRBJ1-2
D: NA
size: NA
CDR3: CASSIDGGYGGYTF
DNA: TGTGCCAGTAGTATAGACGGGGGCTATGGTGGCTACACCTTC

V: TRBV19
J: TRBJ2-1
D: NA
size: NA
CDR3: CASRADPTNPYNEQFF
DNA: TGTGCCAGTAGGGCCGACCCGACAAACCCCTACAATGAGCAGTTCTTC

V: TRBV10-1
J: TRBJ1-1
D: TRBD1
size: NA
CDR3: CASSATRGSTEAFF
DNA: TGCGCCAGCAGTGCAACCAGGGGGTCCACTGAAGCTTTCTTT

V: TRBV3-1/TRBV3-2
J: TRBJ1-2
D: TRBD1
size: NA
CDR3: CASSQNGQAHYGYTF
DNA: TGTGCCAGCAGCCAAAACGGACAGGCCCACTATGGCTACACCTTC

V: TRBV5-3
J: TRBJ1-1
D: NA
size: NA
CDR3: CARSLGPANTEAFF
DNA: TGTGCCAGAAGCTTGGGCCCTGCGAACACTGAAGCTTTCTTT

V: TRBV6-5
J: TRBJ2-4
D: TRBD2
size: NA
CDR3: CASSLLLAGGDIQYF
DNA: TGTGCCAGCAGTTTATTACTAGCGGGAGGTGACATTCAGTACTTC

V: TRBV7-9
J: TRBJ1-5
D: NA
size: few
CDR3: CASSLARGTSNQPQHF
DNA: TGTGCCAGCAGCTTAGCACGTGGGACGAGCAATCAGCCCCAGCATTTT

V: TRBV7-9
J: TRBJ1-1
D: TRBD1
size: NA
CDR3: CASSPGTGFEAFF
DNA: TGTGCCAGCAGCCCAGGGACAGGGTTCGAAGCTTTCTTT

V: TRBV18
J: TRBJ2-7
D: NA
size: NA
CDR3: CASSPPGVYEQYF
DNA: TGTGCCAGCTCACCACCAGGGGTCTACGAGCAGTACTTC

V: TRBV9
J: TRBJ2-2
D: TRBD1
size: NA
CDR3: CASSAQGAGELFF
DNA: TGTGCCAGCAGCGCCCAGGGGGCCGGGGAGCTGTTTTTT

V: TRBV6-5
J: TRBJ2-1
D: NA
size: few
CDR3: CASSSRGYNEQFF
DNA: TGTGCCAGCAGTTCCCGCGGATACAATGAGCAGTTCTTC

V: TRBV11-2
J: TRBJ2-7
D: NA
size: NA
CDR3: CASSLNRDSYEQYF
DNA: TGTGCCAGCAGCTTAAACAGGGACTCCTACGAGCAGTACTTC

V: TRBV6-5
J: TRBJ2-1
D: NA
size: NA
CDR3: CASSYVEVHEQFF
DNA: TGTGCCAGCAGTTACGTCGAGGTGCATGAGCAGTTCTTC

V: TRBV27
J: TRBJ2-7
D: NA
size: once
CDR3: CASSPSGFASYEQYF
DNA: TGTGCCAGCAGCCCAAGTGGGTTTGCATCATACGAGCAGTACTTC

V: TRBV24-1
J: TRBJ2-1
D: TRBD2
size: NA
CDR3: CATSDLTSGVREQFF
DNA: TGTGCCACCAGTGACTTGACTAGCGGGGTACGTGAGCAGTTCTTC

V: TRBV11-3
J: TRBJ1-5
D: TRBD1
size: NA
CDR3: CASSPTGEAGNQPQHF
DNA: TGTGCCAGCAGCCCAACAGGGGAGGCGGGCAATCAGCCCCAGCATTTT

V: TRBV12-5
J: TRBJ1-3
D: NA
size: NA
CDR3: CASGAGGGVGNTIYF
DNA: TGTGCTAGTGGTGCCGGCGGGGGGGTTGGAAACACCATATATTTT

V: TRBV2
J: TRBJ1-2
D: TRBD1
size: NA
CDR3: CASSEWDRGPLGYTF
DNA: TGTGCCAGCAGTGAGTGGGACAGGGGGCCTTTGGGCTACACCTTC

V: TRBV6-6
J: TRBJ2-1
D: TRBD2
size: NA
CDR3: CASSIGTSGGVEQFF
DNA: TGTGCCAGCAGTATTGGGACTAGCGGGGGGGTTGAGCAGTTCTTC

V: TRBV19
J: TRBJ2-5
D: TRBD1
size: NA
CDR3: CASSLVGGFETQYF
DNA: TGTGCCAGTAGTTTGGTAGGGGGCTTTGAGACCCAGTACTTC

V: TRBV18
J: TRBJ2-5
D: NA
size: NA
CDR3: CASSPDLLQETQYF
DNA: TGTGCCAGCTCACCTGACCTTCTCCAAGAGACCCAGTACTTC

V: TRBV6-5
J: TRBJ2-7
D: TRBD1
size: NA
CDR3: CASRGQVYEQYF
DNA: TGTGCCAGCAGGGGACAGGTCTACGAGCAGTACTTC

V: TRBV2
J: TRBJ2-5
D: NA
size: NA
CDR3: CASSGQQEGTQYF
DNA: TGTGCCAGCAGTGGGCAGCAAGAAGGGACCCAGTACTTC

V: TRBV6-5
J: TRBJ1-4
D: NA
size: NA
CDR3: CASTPQAFNEKLFF
DNA: TGTGCCAGCACCCCACAGGCCTTTAATGAAAAACTGTTTTTT

V: TRBV11-3
J: TRBJ2-2
D: TRBD2
size: NA
CDR3: CASSSLTSGRAPGELFF
DNA: TGTGCCAGCAGCTCCCTCACTAGCGGGAGGGCCCCCGGGGAGCTGTTTTTT

V: TRBV5-1
J: TRBJ2-5
D: NA
size: NA
CDR3: CASSPGQGSGTGETQYF
DNA: TGCGCCAGCAGCCCGGGACAGGGTAGCGGGACCGGGGAGACCCAGTACTTC

V: TRBV19
J: TRBJ2-6
D: NA
size: NA
CDR3: CASSPRRRHSGANVLTF
DNA: TGTGCCAGTAGTCCCCGACGGAGACACTCTGGGGCCAACGTCCTGACTTTC

V: TRBV6-6
J: TRBJ2-7
D: TRBD1
size: NA
CDR3: CASRSSGTASYEQYF
DNA: TGTGCCAGCAGATCTTCCGGGACAGCCTCCTACGAGCAGTACTTC

V: TRBV7-9
J: TRBJ1-2
D: NA
size: NA
CDR3: CASSLVTGRGYTF
DNA: TGTGCCAGCAGCTTAGTAACAGGGCGAGGCTACACCTTC

V: TRBV11-2
J: TRBJ2-5
D: NA
size: few
CDR3: CASSSDPSFTETQYF
DNA: TGTGCCAGCAGCTCGGACCCCAGTTTTACGGAGACCCAGTACTTC

V: TRBV9
J: TRBJ2-5
D: NA
size: NA
CDR3: CASSVGARSGETQYF
DNA: TGTGCCAGCAGCGTAGGAGCGAGGTCCGGGGAGACCCAGTACTTC

V: TRBV5-5
J: TRBJ2-1
D: NA
size: NA
CDR3: CASSIYGLMQFF
DNA: TGTGCCAGCAGCATATACGGGCTGATGCAGTTCTTC

V: TRBV11-2
J: TRBJ1-1
D: NA
size: NA
CDR3: CASSSQGGNTEAFF
DNA: TGTGCCAGCAGCTCCCAAGGGGGGAACACTGAAGCTTTCTTT

V: TRBV10-3
J: TRBJ1-2
D: NA
size: many
CDR3: CAIPDWGAYGYTF
DNA: TGTGCCATCCCAGACTGGGGGGCCTATGGCTACACCTTC

V: TRBV10-1
J: TRBJ1-6
D: NA
size: once
CDR3: CASSDNGSPLHF
DNA: TGCGCCAGCAGTGATAACGGTTCACCCCTCCACTTT

V: TRBV21-1
J: TRBJ1-2
D: NA
size: NA
CDR3: CASSTQTGDNYGYTF
DNA: TGTGCCAGCAGCACACAGACAGGGGACAACTATGGCTACACCTTC

V: TRBV30
J: TRBJ1-2
D: NA
size: NA
CDR3: CAWGYGGARGYTF
DNA: TGTGCCTGGGGATACGGGGGGGCGAGGGGCTACACCTTC

V: TRBV6-5
J: TRBJ2-2
D: NA
size: NA
CDR3: CASPGEVANTGELFF
DNA: TGTGCCAGCCCGGGGGAGGTAGCGAACACCGGGGAGCTGTTTTTT

V: TRBV28
J: TRBJ2-4
D: TRBD1
size: NA
CDR3: CASSYRTGGDIQYF
DNA: TGTGCCAGCAGCTATCGGACAGGGGGAGACATTCAGTACTTC

V: TRBV9
J: TRBJ2-1
D: NA
size: NA
CDR3: CASSAGSYNEQFF
DNA: TGTGCCAGCAGCGCTGGCTCCTACAATGAGCAGTTCTTC

V: TRBV5-5
J: TRBJ2-2
D: NA
size: NA
CDR3: CASSLDRRGELFF
DNA: TGTGCCAGCAGCTTGGATCGGAGGGGGGAGCTGTTTTTT

V: TRBV27
J: TRBJ2-7
D: NA
size: NA
CDR3: CASSPGRRTVQYF
DNA: TGTGCCAGCAGTCCGGGACGGCGGACGGTGCAGTACTTC

V: TRBV24-1
J: TRBJ1-1
D: NA
size: NA
CDR3: CATSDNGRATEAFF
DNA: TGTGCCACCAGTGATAACGGACGGGCCACTGAAGCTTTCTTT

V: TRBV12-5
J: TRBJ1-1
D: NA
size: NA
CDR3: CASGLVGNTEAFF
DNA: TGTGCTAGTGGTTTGGTTGGGAACACTGAAGCTTTCTTT

V: TRBV10-3
J: TRBJ1-1
D: TRBD1
size: NA
CDR3: CAISDPGQGRLQAFF
DNA: TGTGCCATCAGTGACCCCGGACAGGGCCGCCTCCAAGCTTTCTTT

V: TRBV30
J: TRBJ1-3
D: NA
size: NA
CDR3: CAWSDGSGNTIYF
DNA: TGTGCCTGGAGTGATGGCTCTGGAAACACCATATATTTT

V: TRBV10-3
J: TRBJ1-1
D: NA
size: NA
CDR3: CAISESRGMRATEAFF
DNA: TGTGCCATCAGTGAGTCGAGAGGGATGAGAGCCACTGAAGCTTTCTTT

V: TRBV5-1
J: TRBJ1-1
D: NA
size: NA
CDR3: CASSPSGPRGNTEAFF
DNA: TGCGCCAGCAGCCCCTCGGGGCCCCGAGGGAACACTGAAGCTTTCTTT

V: TRBV4-1
J: TRBJ2-7
D: TRBD1
size: once
CDR3: CASSRDQGDLSIQYF
DNA: TGCGCCAGCAGCCGCGACCAGGGGGATCTAAGTATTCAGTACTTC

V: TRBV7-9
J: TRBJ1-1
D: NA
size: few
CDR3: CASSLLTVNTEAFF
DNA: TGTGCCAGCAGCTTATTGACAGTGAACACTGAAGCTTTCTTT